The TCR beta chain under discussion was sequenced for a study of Ad26.COV2.S vaccination and SARS-CoV-2 variants. The study, taken as a whole, reports: Using TCR breadth and depth analyses may have led to underestimated total T cell responses. Placebo recipients had lower spike-specific TCR breadth than vaccine recipients. A substantial breadth of spike-specific CD8+ and CD4+ T cell responses after vaccination has been reported.

V shed 4 bases and J shed 2 bases, with 8 bases lying between them. Germline V lookup: CDR1 MNHEY, CDR2 SVGEGT. The CDR3 extends over 13 amino acids. Some clones are missing from TCRdb's copy, which holds only in-frame ones; the method was immunoSEQ multiplex PCR. Among roughly 380,000 clones listed, around 90% were seen once. A remark on this clone: No antigen is known for it.

This chain connects TRBV6-2 or TRBV6-3 to TRBJ1-2; tentative D call: TRBD1 (6 bases). The sequencing used peripheral blood, collected after recovery from COVID-19. This sequence originates from a human donor who had recovered from COVID-19. CDR3 in amino acids: CASSSDRNYGYTF. The CDR3 DNA sequence: TGTGCCAGCAGTTCCGACAGGAACTATGGCTACACCTTC.